Shown below are 30 T cell receptor beta chains from a single sample sequenced in a study of patients and donors after allogeneic stem cell transplantation (dated by TCRdb to 2020 to 2022). The method was RT-PCR. Instrument used: NextSeq 550. TCRdb's own reprocessing of the public reads used fastp at Q25 and MiXCR and kept productive beta chains. Here each entry gathers all rows of one CDR3 protein and keeps the most common genes and DNA. Recorded for this sample are 110,000 or so distinct CDR3 sequences; about a third of them occurred a single time. Under 30% of the sample is taken by the ten largest. Sequencing was carried out using blood, either unsorted or a sorted T cell fraction (not recorded which). The source of these receptors is a human donor who was either an allogeneic HSCT recipient or a stem cell or donor lymphocyte infusion donor (not recorded which). It is not recorded whose cells these are; they may come from a transplant donor.

This clonotype appeared a single time. V usage is TRBV5-1 and J usage is TRBJ2-5, with TRBD2 as a possible D gene (5 bases). Germline loops: CDR1 SGHRS, CDR2 YFSETQ. The CDR3 covers 16 residues. V lost 0 bases to trimming and J lost 4 bases, with 16 bases between them. Written as DNA, the CDR3 is TGCGCCAGCAGCTTGGGGGGAGCCCGGAGAAGAGAGACCCAGTACTTC. Translating it yields CASSLGGARRRETQYF.

This clonotype was seen a few times. V gene TRBV6-2 or TRBV6-3 combines with J gene TRBJ2-3, with unresolved D. V dropped 1 base and J dropped 2 bases, with 1 base sitting between them. CDR1 and CDR2 from the germline V gene are MNHEY and SVGEGT. The CDR3 is 12 amino acids. The CDR3 DNA sequence: TGTGCCAGCAGTTACTTCACAGATACGCAGTATTTT. Translated, it gives CASSYFTDTQYF.

This rearrangement joins TRBV27 to TRBJ2-7, with 7 bases aligning to TRBD2. Germline V gives CDR1 MNHEY, CDR2 SMNVEV (reference sequence). V lost 4 bases, J lost 1 base, and 4 bases stayed unmatched. The CDR3 has 14 amino acids. The CDR3 here is CASSSSGTSYEQYF. CDR3 in DNA: TGTGCCAGCAGTTCGAGCGGGACGTCCTACGAGCAGTACTTC.

The V call is TRBV7-2, the J call TRBJ2-2; 10 bases agree with TRBD1. CDR1 and CDR2 from the germline V gene are SGHTA and FQGNSA. This CDR3 contains 15 residues. The trim removed 5 bases at V and 4 bases at J, leaving 4 bases unmatched. The CDR3 spells CASSRTGGGTGELFF. DNA for the CDR3: TGTGCCAGCAGCCGGACAGGGGGGGGCACCGGGGAGCTGTTTTTT.

This clonotype was counted at least ten times. The chain recombines TRBV4-3 with TRBJ1-5; D remains ambiguous. Trimming left V 0 bases short and J 2 bases short, with 17 bases between. The CDR3 has 18 residues. Looked up from germline, CDR1 is LGHNA and CDR2 is YSLEER. CDR3 bases: TGCGCCAGCAGCCAAGATCGAACGTCCGGGTATGGCAATCAGCCCCAGCATTTT. It encodes CASSQDRTSGYGNQPQHF.

This chain connects TRBV20-1 to TRBJ2-2; no reliable D call. This CDR3 comprises 12 residues. With 5 bases removed from V and 3 bases from J, the gap between germline ends came to 7 bases. Looked up from germline, CDR1 is DFQATT and CDR2 is SNEGSKA (reference sequence). CDR3 protein: CSAGYYTGELFF. The CDR3 DNA follows: TGCAGTGCTGGATATTACACCGGGGAGCTGTTTTTT.

This clonotype was detected a few times. This chain uses TRBV20-1 with TRBJ2-1, with D perhaps TRBD2 (6 bases). Per germline, CDR1 DFQATT and CDR2 SNEGSKA (reference sequence). Trimming took 6 bases from V and 7 from J, leaving 19 bases between them. The CDR3 contains 14 residues. DNA for the CDR3: TGCAGTGCCCCACGGCAGAGCGGGTCAAATGAGCAGTTCTTC. Translating it yields CSAPRQSGSNEQFF.

The chain uses TRBV7-8 and TRBJ1-5; a possible D gene is TRBD1 (6 bases). The CDR3 is 15 residues long. Germline lookup yields CDR1 SGHVS and CDR2 FQNEAQ. The V end lost 5 bases, the J end lost 4 bases, and 15 bases lay between the germline ends. The CDR3 sequence is CASSASRDNNQPQHF. The CDR3 DNA follows: TGTGCCAGCAGCGCCAGCCGGGACAATAATCAGCCCCAGCATTTT.

The CDR3 DNA sequence: TGTGCCACCAGCTACCGGGACAGGGCGTTTCGCGAGCAGTACTTC. It codes for CATSYRDRAFREQYF. The chain couples TRBV15 to TRBJ2-7, with 9 bases lining up with TRBD1. Trimming removed 5 bases from V and 6 bases from J; junction bases left unmatched: 11. This CDR3 region has 15 residues. Germline CDR1 LNHNV, CDR2 YYDKDF (reference sequence). The entire variable domain, with the rest obtained from reference TRBV15 and TRBJ2-7, is as follows: DAMVIQNPRYQVTQFGKPVTLSCSQTLNHNVMYWYQQKSSQAPKLLFHYYDKDFNNEADTPDNFQSRRPNTSFCFLDIRSPGLGDTAMYLCATSYRDRAFREQYFGPGTRLTVT.

In its sample, this clonotype was seen a few times. This chain joins TRBV6-5 and TRBJ2-1; 7 bases line up with TRBD2. Germline loops: CDR1 MNHEY, CDR2 SVGAGI. The ends lost 6 bases at V and 4 bases at J; junction bases unmatched: 18. The CDR3 consists of 18 residues. In nucleotides, the CDR3 is TGTGCCAGCAGAGTACCGGACCAGGGTCTAGCGGAATACAATGAGCAGTTCTTC. As protein: CASRVPDQGLAEYNEQFF.

V usage is TRBV7-8 and J usage is TRBJ1-1; 7 nucleotides agree with TRBD1. The germline CDR1 and CDR2 sequences are SGHVS and FQNEAQ. The CDR3 is 14 amino acids. V shed 4 bases and J 2 bases; nucleotides not matched to a gene: 4. The DNA for the CDR3 is TGTGCCAGCAGCTCCACAGGGGTAAACACTGAAGCTTTCTTT. Its translation is CASSSTGVNTEAFF.

The chain combines TRBV20-1 with TRBJ2-1; D remains unclear. Germline CDR1 is DFQATT and CDR2 is SNEGSKA (reference sequence). CDR3 length equals 15 residues. The ends were cut back, 5 bases at V and 0 bases at J, with 14 bases in the middle. CDR3 loop: CSALREGASYNEQFF. The DNA for the CDR3 is TGCAGTGCTCTCCGAGAAGGAGCCTCCTACAATGAGCAGTTCTTC.

The gene calls are TRBV4-3 and TRBJ2-7, with D maybe TRBD1 (6 bases). The CDR3 covers 15 residues. V lost 1 base and J lost 3, with 13 bases in between. Germline V gives CDR1 LGHNA, CDR2 YSLEER. The CDR3 sequence: CASSQALTGFYEQYF. CDR3 DNA sequence: TGCGCCAGCAGCCAAGCATTGACAGGCTTCTACGAGCAGTACTTC.

In its sample, this clonotype was seen a few times. Germline and junction disagree at one end, which may indicate a read error. This chain connects TRBV4-3 to TRBJ2-3, with D perhaps TRBD1 (5 bases). The CDR3 spans 15 residues. Germline-derived CDR1 and CDR2 are LGHNA and YSLEER. CDR3 residues: CASSQDVGTTDTQYF. The CDR3 DNA sequence: TGCGCCAGCAGCCAAGACGTAGGCACGACAGACACGCAGTATTTT.

This clonotype was seen only a few times. The chain has TRBV7-2 and TRBJ2-1; unclear D gene. The V gene lost 5 bases and the J gene lost 7 bases, with 18 bases spanning the gap. The germline CDR1 and CDR2 sequences are SGHTA and FQGNSA. The CDR3 is 15 residues long. The chain's CDR3 is CASSRLGSSSNEQFF. CDR3 in DNA: TGTGCCAGCAGCCGGCTAGGGTCTTCGAGTAATGAGCAGTTCTTC.

The chain uses TRBV12-3 or TRBV12-4 and TRBJ2-1, with D possibly being TRBD2 (6 bases). The CDR3 length is 15 residues. V was pared by 4 bases and J by 6 bases, with 16 bases between. The CDR3 loop is CASSWLGRTGNEQFF. The CDR3 bases are TGTGCCAGCAGTTGGCTCGGGAGAACGGGCAATGAGCAGTTCTTC.

This clonotype turned up a few times. The chain combines TRBV7-2 with TRBJ1-5, with 10 bases identical to TRBD1. The length of the CDR3 is 16 residues. The junction had 4 bases not matched to a gene; V was cut back by 3 bases and J by 2 bases. Germline lookup yields CDR1 SGHTA and CDR2 FQGNSA. The CDR3 nucleotides are TGTGCCAGCAGCTTCACCGGGACAGGGGGCAATCAGCCCCAGCATTTT. It is translated as CASSFTGTGGNQPQHF. The full variable domain, its missing parts supplied by reference TRBV7-2 and TRBJ1-5, is GAGVSQSPSNKVTEKGKDVELRCDPISGHTALYWYRQSLGQGLEFLIYFQGNSAPDKSGLPSDRFSAERTGGSVSTLTIQRTQQEDSAVYLCASSFTGTGGNQPQHFGDGTRLSIL.

The chain joins TRBV6-5 to TRBJ1-3; no firm D call. The CDR3 has 16 amino acids. With 5 bases removed from V and 4 bases from J, the gap between germline ends came to 18 bases. Looked up from germline, CDR1 is MNHEY and CDR2 is SVGAGI. CDR3 sequence (DNA): TGTGCCAGCAGTCGAACCCCCCGTTACATAGGAAACACCATATATTTT. Translating it yields CASSRTPRYIGNTIYF.

This clonotype was recorded a few times. CDR3 sequence: CASSLAGMAAFF. CDR3 in DNA: TGTGCCAGCAGCTTAGCAGGGATGGCAGCTTTCTTT. The genes are TRBV11-2 and TRBJ1-1, with D possibly matching TRBD1 (5 bases). V gave up 1 base and J gave up 10 bases, with 10 bases separating them. This CDR3 comprises 12 residues. Germline V CDR1 and CDR2: SGHAT, FQNNGV.

The chain is built from TRBV6-6 and TRBJ1-2; 12 nucleotides match TRBD1. This CDR3 spans 17 amino acids. CDR1 is MNHNY, CDR2 SVGAGI, per germline (reference sequence). Trimming removed 2 bases from V and 8 bases from J; junction bases left unmatched: 12. The CDR3 coding sequence is TGTGCCAGCAGTTACCTTAGGAGGGACAGGGGGCTTCAAGGCTACACCTTC. It encodes CASSYLRRDRGLQGYTF.

V gene TRBV7-2 combines with J gene TRBJ2-3; D is perhaps TRBD1 (6 bases). This CDR3 spans 14 amino acids. Germline CDR1 SGHTA, CDR2 FQGNSA. Trimming removed 1 base from V and 2 bases from J, with 7 bases in between. CDR3: CASSLDRDTDTQYF. The CDR3 DNA sequence: TGTGCCAGCAGCTTAGACAGGGACACAGATACGCAGTATTTT.

The gene calls are TRBV29-1 and TRBJ2-7; 9 bases match TRBD2. Germline lookup yields CDR1 SQVTM and CDR2 ANQGSEA. The CDR3 is made up of 12 amino acids. The junction had 4 bases not matched to a gene; V was cut back by 8 bases and J by 2 bases. CDR3 protein: CSILAGTYEQYF. The CDR3 DNA sequence: TGCAGCATACTAGCGGGTACCTACGAGCAGTACTTC.

This rearrangement joins TRBV20-1 to TRBJ1-1; weak D call: TRBD1 (5 bases). V lost 6 bases and J 1 base, leaving 12 bases between the germline ends. The CDR3 contains 13 residues. Looked up from germline, CDR1 is DFQATT and CDR2 is SNEGSKA (reference sequence). The chain's CDR3 is CSAIWGRNTEAFF. The CDR3 DNA is TGCAGTGCCATCTGGGGGAGGAACACTGAAGCTTTCTTT.

There are a few counts of this clonotype. This chain links TRBV29-1 with TRBJ1-2; perhaps TRBD1 as D (5 bases). This CDR3 contains 11 residues. Germline values: CDR1 SQVTM, CDR2 ANQGSEA. DNA of the CDR3: TGCAGTTTCGGGGGAAAGTATGGCTACACCTTC. The encoded protein is CSFGGKYGYTF.

The rearrangement links TRBV9 to TRBJ1-3, with a tentative D call TRBD1 (5 bases). The V gene lost 3 bases and the J gene lost 0 bases, with 10 bases spanning the gap. CDR1 SGDLS and CDR2 YYNGEE come from the germline V gene. There are 15 residues in the CDR3. CDR3 protein: CASSDTGSSGNTIYF. The CDR3 DNA is TGTGCCAGCAGCGATACAGGTTCCTCTGGAAACACCATATATTTT.

This clonotype appeared a few times. CDR3 coding DNA: TGTGCCAGCAGAGGAAGAGAGGGTCGATCCTACAATGAGCAGTTCTTC. It encodes CASRGREGRSYNEQFF. The chain employs TRBV7-9 and TRBJ2-1; TRBD2 might be the D (5 bases). The germline V and J ends were trimmed by 6 bases and 1 base, with 16 bases remaining between them. The germline gives CDR1 SEHNR, CDR2 FQNEAQ (reference sequence). The CDR3 is made up of 16 amino acids. The full variable domain, in which reference TRBV7-9 and TRBJ2-1 provide the parts outside the CDR3, is DTGVSQNPRHKITKRGQNVTFRCDPISEHNRLYWYRQTLGQGPEFLTYFQNEAQLEKSRLLSDRFSAERPKGSFSTLEIQRTEQGDSAMYLCASRGREGRSYNEQFFGPGTRLTVL.

The CDR3: CASSVEDGRYNEQFF. CDR3 DNA: TGTGCCAGCAGCGTAGAGGACGGGCGGTACAATGAGCAGTTCTTC. The V call is TRBV9, the J call TRBJ2-1, with D hard to call. The CDR3 is 15 residues long. Germline V gene lookup returns CDR1 SGDLS and CDR2 YYNGEE. Trimming took off 0 bases at V and 4 bases at J, with 11 bases between the two ends.

This clonotype was observed a few times. The chain carries TRBV28 and TRBJ2-4, with a possible D match to TRBD1 (5 bases). The CDR3 is 12 residues long. In germline, CDR1 is MDHEN, CDR2 SYDVKM. The V end lost 7 bases, the J end lost 4 bases, and 8 bases lay between the germline ends. The CDR3 DNA is TGTGCCAGCACGGCAGGGAAAAACATTCAGTACTTC. Translated, it gives CASTAGKNIQYF.

The chain joins TRBV12-3 or TRBV12-4 to TRBJ2-7, with D perhaps matching TRBD2 (6 bases). Trimming shortened V by 6 bases and J by 12 bases, and 21 bases separated the two germline ends. The CDR3 consists of 13 residues. CDR3 DNA sequence: TGTGCCAGCAGAACCCGGGACTCCAGTTCTCCGTACTTC. Protein product: CASRTRDSSSPYF.

This chain connects TRBV10-3 to TRBJ2-7; TRBD2 matches 8 bases. From germline, CDR1 is ENHRY and CDR2 SYGVKD. This CDR3 has 14 residues. The V segment lost 10 bases and the J segment 1 base; nucleotides outside the gene matches: 9. CDR3 in DNA: TGTGCCACCAAACTAGCGGACCCTTCCTACGAGCAGTACTTC. Protein product: CATKLADPSYEQYF.